This is a list of T cell receptor beta chains from one sample in a study of molecular identifiers for immune sequencing clone quantification. TCRdb redid the calling of the PCR reads with MiXCR, one entry per CDR3 protein. Of some 680,000 distinct CDR3 sequences in the sample, about 25% were seen once. The sequencing sample was made of naive CD8+ T cells from blood, with Jurkat cell RNA spiked in. Source of these receptors: a human donor in good health. Some libraries in this study had Jurkat cell RNA spiked in. Each CDR3 is given with its conserved first and last residue. A D gene is named only where the DNA matches it firmly. Clone size is given for some rows only: seen once, a few or many times, or a class if the clone is expanded.

TRBV5-1,TRBJ2-1,-,many,TGCGCCAGCAGCCCGGAAGCTCAACAGTACTACAATGAGCAGTTCTTC,CASSPEAQQYYNEQFF
TRBV21-1,TRBJ2-5,-,few,TGTGCCAGCAGCAAAGTCGCAGGAGAAACCAGTTTACCCATCAGCGAGACCCAGTACTTC,CASSKVAGETSLPISETQYF
TRBV13,TRBJ2-7,-,many,TGTGCCAGCAGCTTAGCGGGTTCCGAGGGGTTCTTC,CASSLAGSEGFF
TRBV6-5,TRBJ1-4,TRBD1,-,TGTGCCAGCAGTTACGGGACAGGGGATGAAAAACTGTTTTTT,CASSYGTGDEKLFF
TRBV27,TRBJ2-1,TRBD2,few,TGTGCCAGCAGTTCCCTTCTAGCGGGAGTAACCCATGAGCAGTTCTTC,CASSSLLAGVTHEQFF
TRBV2,TRBJ2-7,TRBD1,few,TGTGCCAGCAGTGAAGCACAGGGGAGCTACGAGCAGTACTTC,CASSEAQGSYEQYF
TRBV7-2,TRBJ2-7,TRBD1,many,TGTGCCAGCAGCCCCACAGGGGGCCCGAGCTCCTACGAGCAGTACTTC,CASSPTGGPSSYEQYF
TRBV27,TRBJ2-3,TRBD2,few,TGTGCCAGCAGTTCATTACTAGCGGCAGATACGCAGTATTTT,CASSSLLAADTQYF
TRBV4-1,TRBJ2-5,TRBD2,few,TGCGCCAGCAGCCAAGACGAGGAGCGGGAAGGAGAGACCCAGTACTTC,CASSQDEEREGETQYF
TRBV27,TRBJ1-5,-,many,TGTGCCAGCAGTCCTGGACTGCTCAATCAGCCCCAGCATTTT,CASSPGLLNQPQHF
TRBV30,TRBJ2-3,-,many,TGTGCCTGGAGTGTAGGGTGGGAGGATCGTTACACAGATACGCAGTATTTT,CAWSVGWEDRYTDTQYF
TRBV2,TRBJ1-1,-,many,TGTGCCAGCAGAAATGACGGAAACACTGAAGCTTTCTTT,CASRNDGNTEAFF
TRBV4-1,TRBJ2-3,-,few,TGCGCCAGCAGCCTGATGGGGCAGGGAGATACGCAGTATTTT,CASSLMGQGDTQYF
TRBV20-1,TRBJ1-1,TRBD1,many,TGCAGTGCCAGAGACAGGGACAAAACTGAAGCTTTCTTT,CSARDRDKTEAFF
TRBV7-3,TRBJ1-1,-,few,TGTGCCAGCAGCTTCGTGGGGGAGCAAGAAGCTTTCTTT,CASSFVGEQEAFF
TRBV7-6,TRBJ2-5,-,-,TGTGCCAGCAGCGGAAACTCGGGACTTCGGGCGGAGCCCCAGTACTTC,CASSGNSGLRAEPQYF
TRBV20-1,TRBJ2-2,TRBD2,many,TGCAGTGCTAGAGATTGGGGCGGGAGCAGCACCGGGGAGCTGTTTTTT,CSARDWGGSSTGELFF
TRBV4-3,TRBJ1-2,-,-,TGCGCCAGCAGCCAAGATTCCCGGGATATCTATGGCTACACCTTC,CASSQDSRDIYGYTF
TRBV12-3/TRBV12-4,TRBJ2-5,-,few,TGTGCCAGCAGTTTATGGGCGGTCCAAGAGACCCAGTACTTC,CASSLWAVQETQYF
TRBV12-3/TRBV12-4,TRBJ1-5,-,many,TGTGCCAGCAGTTTAGGTCCCAAGGGCCAGCCCCAGCATTTT,CASSLGPKGQPQHF
TRBV6-5,TRBJ1-1,-,-,TGTGCCAGCAGTTACACAATCCAGGGGAACACTGAAGCTTTCTTT,CASSYTIQGNTEAFF
TRBV12-3/TRBV12-4,TRBJ2-1,-,-,TGTGCCAGCAGTCCAGACGAGGATGAGAAGTTCTTC,CASSPDEDEKFF
TRBV20-1,TRBJ2-5,-,few,TGCAGTGCTAGGGCTACCGGCCAAGAGACCCAGTACTTC,CSARATGQETQYF
TRBV27,TRBJ2-5,-,-,TGTGCCAGCAGCCCGGGAAGGGGTCTCGAAGCGACCCAGTACTTC,CASSPGRGLEATQYF
TRBV12-3/TRBV12-4,TRBJ2-2,-,few,TGTGCCAGCAGTTTGGTAGCAGTGGGGGAGCTGTTTTTT,CASSLVAVGELFF
TRBV2,TRBJ1-3,-,-,TGTGCCAGCAAGATAGCCCCTGGAAACACCATATATTTT,CASKIAPGNTIYF
TRBV19,TRBJ2-1,TRBD2,-,TGTGCCAGTAGTATATCTAGCGGGGGCTCCTACAATGAGCAGTTCTTC,CASSISSGGSYNEQFF
TRBV7-9,TRBJ2-7,TRBD2,few,TGTGCCAGCAGCCCCCCTAGCGGGAAGACTAACTACGAGCAGCACTTC,CASSPPSGKTNYEQHF
TRBV7-9,TRBJ1-2,-,few,TGTGCCAGCAGCTTACTCGGGACTGGCGCTGTGGACTATGGCTACACCTTC,CASSLLGTGAVDYGYTF
TRBV6-2/TRBV6-3,TRBJ2-3,TRBD2,-,TGTGCCAGCAGTTCCGTAGCGGGAGGGTTAGATACGCAGTATTTT,CASSSVAGGLDTQYF
TRBV3-2,TRBJ2-4,-,-,TGTGCCAGCAGCCAAGAGGGGACGCTAGCCAAAAACATTCAGTACTTC,CASSQEGTLAKNIQYF
TRBV12-3/TRBV12-4,TRBJ1-1,-,many,TGTGCCAGCACTCCACAGGGCTGGGACACTGAAGCTTTCTTT,CASTPQGWDTEAFF
TRBV20-1,TRBJ2-3,TRBD2,many,TGCAGTGCTACGGGCCCGGGACTAGCGGGGATGATCACAGATACGCAGTATTTT,CSATGPGLAGMITDTQYF
TRBV5-1,TRBJ2-7,-,-,TGCGCCAGCAGCGATCCTCTTCCGGGCGCGCAGTCCTTC,CASSDPLPGAQSF
TRBV30,TRBJ2-7,TRBD1,-,TGTGCTTGGACGTGGACAGGGGCCGGCGAGCAGTACTTC,CAWTWTGAGEQYF
TRBV7-9,TRBJ1-5,-,few,TGTGTCAGCAGCCCAGCGGACGACCTTTATAGCAATCAGCCCCAGCATTTT,CVSSPADDLYSNQPQHF
TRBV5-6,TRBJ2-7,TRBD2,-,TGTGCCAACTTTCCCGGACCTAGCGGCCATTTCTCCTACGAGCAGTACTTC,CANFPGPSGHFSYEQYF
TRBV3-1,TRBJ2-7,-,-,TGTGCCAGCAGCCAAGACCTAATGGACCCTTCACGGGAGGAGCAGTACTTC,CASSQDLMDPSREEQYF
TRBV6-5,TRBJ2-2,-,few,TGTGCCAGCAGTCAACTTACAGGGCTCATCGGGGAGCTGTTTTTT,CASSQLTGLIGELFF
TRBV4-1,TRBJ2-3,TRBD2,-,TGCGCCAGCAGCCAAGAGGAGCTGGAGGCTAGCGGGAGCCTAGATACGCAGTATTTT,CASSQEELEASGSLDTQYF